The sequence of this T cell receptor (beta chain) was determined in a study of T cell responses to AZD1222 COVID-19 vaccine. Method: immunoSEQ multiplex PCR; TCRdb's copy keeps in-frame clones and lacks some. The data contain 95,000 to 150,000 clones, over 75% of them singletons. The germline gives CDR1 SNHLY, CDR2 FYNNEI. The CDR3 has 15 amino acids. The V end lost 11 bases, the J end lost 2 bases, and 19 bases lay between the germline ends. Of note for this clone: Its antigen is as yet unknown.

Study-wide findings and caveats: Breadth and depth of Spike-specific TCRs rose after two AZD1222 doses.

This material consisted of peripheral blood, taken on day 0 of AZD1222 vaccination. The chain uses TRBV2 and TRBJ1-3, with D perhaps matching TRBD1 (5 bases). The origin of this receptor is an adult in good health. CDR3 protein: CAPGSGSTPGNTIYF. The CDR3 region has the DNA TGTGCCCCCGGGTCAGGGAGTACGCCTGGAAACACCATATATTTT.